Each of the 8 T cell receptor beta chains below was sequenced from the same sample in a study of cytomegalovirus exposure and HLA in healthy donors. Vbeta (60) and Jbeta (13) primers were used in the PCR. TCRdb's table, derived via immunoSEQ multiplex PCR, lists solely in-frame clones and lacks some. The sample has around 150,000 clones, about two thirds seen once. Sequences were obtained from PBMCs. Receptor source: a woman aged 30 to 39 in good health and CMV-seronegative.

J is TRBJ2-7 and V is TRBV27; D unclear. Germline-derived CDR1 and CDR2 are MNHEY and SMNVEV (reference sequence). Trimming took 6 bases from V and 2 from J, leaving 11 bases between them. The CDR3 is 13 amino acids. The CDR3 nucleotides are TGTGCCAGCAGGACTTCGTGGGCCTACGAGCAGTACTTC. This sequence encodes CASRTSWAYEQYF.

V gene TRBV11-3 combines with J gene TRBJ2-3, with 7 bases matching TRBD2. CDR1 and CDR2 (germline): SGHNT, YENEEA. V gave up 5 bases and J gave up 0 bases; unmatched junction bases: 5. This CDR3 region has 15 residues. CDR3 in amino acids: CASSIASGSTDTQYF. CDR3 DNA sequence: TGTGCCAGCAGCATAGCTAGCGGTAGCACAGATACGCAGTATTTT.

The DNA of the CDR3 is TGCAGCTCGGGCGGGGGAGATGGCACTGAAGCTTTCTTT. This gives the protein CSSGGGDGTEAFF. The chain is built from TRBV29-1 and TRBJ1-1, with TRBD1 as a possible D gene (5 bases). This CDR3 comprises 13 residues. V was pared by 8 bases and J by 4 bases, with 17 bases between. Germline CDR1 reads SQVTM; CDR2 reads ANQGSEA.

The CDR3 DNA follows: TGTGCCAGCTCACCACCGGAGTCGCGGGGTTACAATGAGCAGTTCTTC. As protein: CASSPPESRGYNEQFF. The rearrangement links TRBV18 to TRBJ2-1, with a weak D call TRBD2 (6 bases). Germline lookup yields CDR1 KGHSH and CDR2 LQKENI. CDR3 length: 16 amino acids. The V end was cut by 0 bases, the J end by 4 bases, with 13 bases between.

The chain couples TRBV14 to TRBJ1-3; no definite D call. Germline V CDR1 and CDR2: SGHDN, FVKESK. The CDR3 extends over 14 amino acids. V was cut by 4 bases and J by 3 bases, with 10 bases left in between. CDR3 nucleotides: TGTGCCAGCAGCCCCGTTAACTATGGAAACACCATATATTTT. This codes for CASSPVNYGNTIYF.

This chain joins TRBV9 and TRBJ1-2; tentative D call: TRBD1 (5 bases). Germline V gene lookup returns CDR1 SGDLS and CDR2 YYNGEE. The CDR3 is 11 residues long. V lost 4 bases to trimming and J lost 5 bases, with 6 bases between them. CDR3 DNA: TGTGCCAGCAGCCCAGGGTATGGCTACACCTTC. Its translation: CASSPGYGYTF.

The chain joins TRBV7-2 to TRBJ2-1, with D possibly being TRBD2 (6 bases). The CDR3 runs to 15 residues. In germline, CDR1 is SGHTA, CDR2 FQGNSA. Trimming removed 7 bases at V and 6 bases at J, with 19 bases between. CDR3 nucleotides: TGTGCCAGCAATCGGGAGCTGGGACCCTTCAATGAGCAGTTCTTC. This encodes CASNRELGPFNEQFF.

The chain joins TRBV4-1 to TRBJ2-7; 11 nucleotides line up with TRBD1. Looked up from germline, CDR1 is MGHRA and CDR2 is YSYEKL. This CDR3 is 17 amino acids long. V was pared by 1 base and J by 5 bases, with 10 bases of the junction left unmatched. The CDR3 is CASSQVGRDRGGDEQYF. The CDR3 bases are TGCGCCAGCAGCCAAGTGGGCCGGGACAGGGGGGGGGACGAGCAGTACTTC.